Listed below are T cell receptor beta chains from one sample, sequenced in a study of T cell responses to AZD1222 COVID-19 vaccine. Only in-frame clones appear in the TCRdb table, and some are missing; sequencing was by immunoSEQ multiplex PCR. The data show under 110,000 clones, with over 75% seen just once and approximately 15% held by the top ten. The specimen was peripheral blood, collected on day 0 of AZD1222 vaccination. The receptors originated from an adult in good health. The CDR3 runs from the conserved cysteine through the conserved F or W. Fields, in order: V gene, D gene, clone size, J gene, CDR3 protein, CDR3 DNA. A D gene is named only where the DNA matches it firmly. Expanded clones are given a class, and other clones once, few, many or no size at all.

v_call: TRBV7-9; d_call: TRBD2; clone_size: NA; j_call: TRBJ2-1; cdr3_aa: CASRDFGTNPPFF; cdr3_nt: TGTGCCAGCAGGGATTTCGGGACTAACCCGCCGTTCTTC
v_call: TRBV5-1; d_call: NA; clone_size: NA; j_call: TRBJ1-2; cdr3_aa: CASSLVGIDGYTF; cdr3_nt: TGCGCCAGCAGCTTGGTAGGGATTGACGGCTACACCTTC
v_call: TRBV6-5; d_call: NA; clone_size: once; j_call: TRBJ2-5; cdr3_aa: CASSPVTGWGETQYF; cdr3_nt: TGTGCCAGCAGTCCTGTGACAGGCTGGGGAGAGACCCAGTACTTC
v_call: TRBV6-5; d_call: TRBD2; clone_size: NA; j_call: TRBJ2-7; cdr3_aa: CASSLSGRYHEQYF; cdr3_nt: TGTGCCAGCAGTCTTAGCGGGAGGTACCACGAGCAGTACTTC
v_call: TRBV13; d_call: NA; clone_size: NA; j_call: TRBJ1-5; cdr3_aa: CASSPQGQPQHF; cdr3_nt: TGTGCCAGCAGCCCACAGGGCCAGCCCCAGCATTTT
v_call: TRBV28; d_call: NA; clone_size: NA; j_call: TRBJ2-6; cdr3_aa: CASSGEDISGANVLTF; cdr3_nt: TGTGCCAGCAGTGGCGAGGACATTTCTGGGGCCAACGTCCTGACTTTC
v_call: TRBV5-1; d_call: NA; clone_size: NA; j_call: TRBJ2-7; cdr3_aa: CASSLGTNEQYF; cdr3_nt: TGCGCCAGCAGCCTGGGAACGAACGAGCAGTACTTC
v_call: TRBV5-4; d_call: NA; clone_size: once; j_call: TRBJ1-1; cdr3_aa: CASSPSPGAEAFF; cdr3_nt: TGTGCCAGCAGCCCCAGTCCTGGGGCTGAAGCTTTCTTT
v_call: TRBV28; d_call: TRBD1; clone_size: NA; j_call: TRBJ1-3; cdr3_aa: CASSLTGTGLGNTIYF; cdr3_nt: TGTGCCAGCAGTTTAACCGGGACAGGGCTTGGAAACACCATATATTTT
v_call: TRBV18; d_call: NA; clone_size: NA; j_call: TRBJ1-2; cdr3_aa: CASSRDADGDGYTF; cdr3_nt: TGTGCCAGCTCACGGGACGCCGACGGGGATGGCTACACCTTC
v_call: TRBV4-1; d_call: NA; clone_size: NA; j_call: TRBJ2-3; cdr3_aa: CASSQAGNPDTQYF; cdr3_nt: TGCGCCAGCAGCCAAGCAGGGAATCCAGATACGCAGTATTTT
v_call: TRBV9; d_call: NA; clone_size: NA; j_call: TRBJ2-1; cdr3_aa: CASSVSPLWAYNEQFF; cdr3_nt: TGTGCCAGCAGCGTAAGTCCCCTTTGGGCCTACAATGAGCAGTTCTTC
v_call: TRBV10-3; d_call: NA; clone_size: medium-sized; j_call: TRBJ2-1; cdr3_aa: CATTNYSFSEDEQFF; cdr3_nt: TGTGCCACCACGAACTATAGCTTTTCGGAGGATGAGCAGTTCTTC
v_call: TRBV20-1; d_call: NA; clone_size: NA; j_call: TRBJ2-4; cdr3_aa: CSASGRAGNIQYF; cdr3_nt: TGCAGTGCTAGTGGCAGGGCAGGAAACATTCAGTACTTC
v_call: TRBV5-1; d_call: TRBD1; clone_size: few; j_call: TRBJ1-5; cdr3_aa: CASSPGTGVSQPQHF; cdr3_nt: TGCGCCAGCAGCCCGGGGACAGGGGTTAGTCAGCCCCAGCATTTT
v_call: TRBV7-9; d_call: NA; clone_size: NA; j_call: TRBJ1-5; cdr3_aa: CASSFQDNQPQHF; cdr3_nt: TGTGCCAGCAGCTTCCAGGACAATCAGCCCCAGCATTTT
v_call: TRBV11-2; d_call: NA; clone_size: NA; j_call: TRBJ1-6; cdr3_aa: CASSLEQSSYNSPLHF; cdr3_nt: TGTGCCAGCAGCTTAGAACAAAGCTCCTATAATTCACCCCTCCACTTT
v_call: TRBV5-6; d_call: NA; clone_size: NA; j_call: TRBJ1-1; cdr3_aa: CASSLVGEPSNTEAFF; cdr3_nt: TGTGCCAGCAGCTTGGTGGGAGAGCCCTCGAACACTGAAGCTTTCTTT
v_call: TRBV15; d_call: TRBD2; clone_size: NA; j_call: TRBJ2-5; cdr3_aa: CATSRGVTRLAVQETQYF; cdr3_nt: TGTGCCACCAGCAGAGGGGTGACAAGACTAGCGGTACAAGAGACCCAGTACTTC
v_call: TRBV28; d_call: NA; clone_size: NA; j_call: TRBJ1-1; cdr3_aa: CASSFVGSTEAFF; cdr3_nt: TGTGCCAGCAGTTTCGTTGGGAGCACTGAAGCTTTCTTT
v_call: TRBV19; d_call: NA; clone_size: NA; j_call: TRBJ1-6; cdr3_aa: CASSNSGNSPLHF; cdr3_nt: TGTGCCAGTAGTAACTCCGGCAATTCACCCCTCCACTTT
v_call: TRBV19; d_call: TRBD2; clone_size: NA; j_call: TRBJ2-7; cdr3_aa: CASSIFSGKGYEQYF; cdr3_nt: TGTGCCAGTAGTATTTTTAGCGGGAAGGGGTACGAGCAGTACTTC
v_call: TRBV10-3; d_call: TRBD2; clone_size: NA; j_call: TRBJ2-2; cdr3_aa: CATRPTGTRDTGELFF; cdr3_nt: TGTGCCACACGACCCACCGGGACTAGAGACACCGGGGAGCTGTTTTTT
v_call: TRBV5-1; d_call: NA; clone_size: NA; j_call: TRBJ2-1; cdr3_aa: CASSPGAGVINEQFF; cdr3_nt: TGCGCCAGCAGCCCGGGGGCGGGAGTAATAAATGAGCAGTTCTTC
v_call: TRBV7-9; d_call: TRBD2; clone_size: NA; j_call: TRBJ2-5; cdr3_aa: CASSLVTSRGETQYF; cdr3_nt: TGTGCCAGCAGCTTAGTGACTAGCCGGGGGGAGACCCAGTACTTC
v_call: TRBV11-3; d_call: TRBD2; clone_size: few; j_call: TRBJ2-2; cdr3_aa: CASSPGLAVTGELFF; cdr3_nt: TGTGCCAGCAGCCCGGGACTAGCAGTAACCGGGGAGCTGTTTTTT
v_call: TRBV10-1; d_call: NA; clone_size: NA; j_call: TRBJ2-7; cdr3_aa: CASSESGGFEQYF; cdr3_nt: TGCGCCAGCAGTGAGTCAGGCGGGTTCGAGCAGTACTTC
v_call: TRBV19; d_call: NA; clone_size: NA; j_call: TRBJ1-6; cdr3_aa: CASSIRDSNSPLHF; cdr3_nt: TGTGCCAGTAGTATCAGAGACTCTAATTCACCCCTCCACTTT
v_call: TRBV13; d_call: NA; clone_size: NA; j_call: TRBJ1-2; cdr3_aa: CASTYILTDGYTF; cdr3_nt: TGTGCCAGCACCTACATCCTGACAGATGGCTACACCTTC
v_call: TRBV2; d_call: NA; clone_size: NA; j_call: TRBJ1-3; cdr3_aa: CASSVDGNTIYF; cdr3_nt: TGTGCCAGCAGTGTCGATGGAAACACCATATATTTT
v_call: TRBV28; d_call: TRBD1; clone_size: NA; j_call: TRBJ1-4; cdr3_aa: CASSLPARGRSNEKLFF; cdr3_nt: TGTGCCAGCAGTTTACCCGCTAGGGGGCGGTCTAATGAAAAACTGTTTTTT
v_call: TRBV7-9; d_call: NA; clone_size: NA; j_call: TRBJ1-1; cdr3_aa: CASSLGGEAFF; cdr3_nt: TGTGCCAGCAGCTTAGGAGGGGAAGCTTTCTTT
v_call: TRBV3-1/TRBV3-2; d_call: NA; clone_size: NA; j_call: TRBJ2-7; cdr3_aa: CASTLAVGPYEQYF; cdr3_nt: TGTGCCTCCACCCTCGCCGTTGGCCCCTACGAGCAGTACTTC
v_call: TRBV5-4; d_call: NA; clone_size: NA; j_call: TRBJ2-5; cdr3_aa: CASRLGLRETQYF; cdr3_nt: TGTGCCAGCAGGCTTGGGTTGCGGGAGACCCAGTACTTC
v_call: TRBV27; d_call: NA; clone_size: once; j_call: TRBJ1-2; cdr3_aa: CASSSLENYGYTF; cdr3_nt: TGTGCCAGCAGTTCCCTAGAGAACTATGGCTACACCTTC
v_call: TRBV9; d_call: NA; clone_size: NA; j_call: TRBJ1-3; cdr3_aa: CASSPDGFSGNTIYF; cdr3_nt: TGTGCCAGCAGCCCAGACGGATTCTCTGGAAACACCATATATTTT
v_call: TRBV30; d_call: NA; clone_size: once; j_call: TRBJ1-2; cdr3_aa: CAWNQGLYGYTF; cdr3_nt: TGTGCCTGGAACCAGGGCCTCTATGGCTACACCTTC
v_call: TRBV7-9; d_call: NA; clone_size: NA; j_call: TRBJ1-1; cdr3_aa: CASSAWGGQNTEAFF; cdr3_nt: TGTGCCAGCAGTGCCTGGGGCGGGCAGAACACTGAAGCTTTCTTT
v_call: TRBV6-4; d_call: NA; clone_size: NA; j_call: TRBJ1-1; cdr3_aa: CASSPDRLNTEAFF; cdr3_nt: TGTGCCAGCAGCCCAGACAGGCTCAACACTGAAGCTTTCTTT
v_call: TRBV18; d_call: NA; clone_size: NA; j_call: TRBJ2-7; cdr3_aa: CASSPGGGGSYEQYF; cdr3_nt: TGTGCCAGCTCACCTGGGGGAGGTGGATCCTACGAGCAGTACTTC
v_call: TRBV27; d_call: NA; clone_size: NA; j_call: TRBJ2-7; cdr3_aa: CASSFSGLPYEQYF; cdr3_nt: TGTGCCAGCAGTTTTTCCGGACTCCCCTACGAGCAGTACTTC
v_call: TRBV19; d_call: NA; clone_size: NA; j_call: TRBJ1-4; cdr3_aa: CASSITLLTTDEKLFF; cdr3_nt: TGTGCCAGTAGTATAACACTGCTGACTACAGATGAAAAACTGTTTTTT
v_call: TRBV28; d_call: NA; clone_size: NA; j_call: TRBJ1-6; cdr3_aa: CASSLSGVQGNSPLHF; cdr3_nt: TGTGCCAGCAGTTTGTCTGGGGTACAGGGTAATTCACCCCTCCACTTT
v_call: TRBV6-5; d_call: NA; clone_size: NA; j_call: TRBJ1-5; cdr3_aa: CASRADYSNQPQHF; cdr3_nt: TGTGCCAGCAGAGCGGACTATAGCAATCAGCCCCAGCATTTT
v_call: TRBV19; d_call: NA; clone_size: NA; j_call: TRBJ2-4; cdr3_aa: CASSLRTHPNIQYF; cdr3_nt: TGTGCCAGTAGTCTTAGGACACACCCGAACATTCAGTACTTC
v_call: TRBV7-7; d_call: TRBD1; clone_size: NA; j_call: TRBJ1-1; cdr3_aa: CASSLQGDTEAFF; cdr3_nt: TGTGCCAGCAGCCTACAGGGGGACACTGAAGCTTTCTTT
v_call: TRBV12-3/TRBV12-4; d_call: NA; clone_size: NA; j_call: TRBJ1-4; cdr3_aa: CASSFNAGGGLFF; cdr3_nt: TGTGCCAGCAGTTTCAACGCGGGCGGCGGGCTGTTTTTT
v_call: TRBV27; d_call: NA; clone_size: NA; j_call: TRBJ2-3; cdr3_aa: CASSLDTFTDTQYF; cdr3_nt: TGTGCCAGCAGTTTAGACACCTTCACAGATACGCAGTATTTT
v_call: TRBV10-1; d_call: TRBD1; clone_size: NA; j_call: TRBJ2-7; cdr3_aa: CASSESGTGGYEQYF; cdr3_nt: TGCGCCAGCAGTGAGTCGGGGACAGGGGGGTACGAGCAGTACTTC